The rows below give T cell receptor beta chains drawn from one sample of a study of Ad26.COV2.S vaccination and SARS-CoV-2 variants. Libraries were prepared by immunoSEQ multiplex PCR; TCRdb keeps only in-frame clonotypes and omits some of them. The sample comprises hundreds of thousands of clones, around 90% of which are singletons, and 6.4% rests with the top ten. Source: peripheral blood, taken in a trial of Ad26.COV2.S vaccine versus placebo. All receptors come from a person between 18 and 65 years old who received the Ad26.COV2.S COVID-19 vaccine or a placebo. Both conserved end residues are trimmed from each CDR3. Each record gives: J gene, clone size, V gene, CDR3 protein. Not all rows give a size; the values are once, few, many and, for expanded clones, a class.

j_gene: TRBJ2-7; abundance: NA; v_gene: TRBV11-1; CDR3aa: ASSLAAASYEQY
j_gene: TRBJ1-1; abundance: NA; v_gene: TRBV5-1; CDR3aa: ASSWGQANTEAF
j_gene: TRBJ1-2; abundance: NA; v_gene: TRBV6-5; CDR3aa: ASEGEANGYT
j_gene: TRBJ2-3; abundance: NA; v_gene: TRBV14; CDR3aa: ASSPPGSTDTQY
j_gene: TRBJ2-2; abundance: NA; v_gene: TRBV28; CDR3aa: ASSLYTGELF
j_gene: TRBJ2-3; abundance: NA; v_gene: TRBV9; CDR3aa: ASSVLGTSASDTQY
j_gene: TRBJ2-7; abundance: once; v_gene: TRBV25-1; CDR3aa: ASTREPYEQY
j_gene: TRBJ1-5; abundance: once; v_gene: TRBV7-2; CDR3aa: ASSRGTPYNQPQH
j_gene: TRBJ1-4; abundance: NA; v_gene: TRBV4-3; CDR3aa: ASSQIGVGTNEKLF
j_gene: TRBJ2-2; abundance: NA; v_gene: TRBV7-3; CDR3aa: ASSLTGHPFFLESTGELF
j_gene: TRBJ1-1; abundance: few; v_gene: TRBV7-3; CDR3aa: ASSPLPGNTEAF
j_gene: TRBJ2-7; abundance: few; v_gene: TRBV6-2/TRBV6-3; CDR3aa: ASSYYRGRPSYEQY
j_gene: TRBJ1-1; abundance: NA; v_gene: TRBV7-9; CDR3aa: ASSGTGIGTEAF
j_gene: TRBJ2-1; abundance: once; v_gene: TRBV7-2; CDR3aa: ASSVSGVGEQF
j_gene: TRBJ1-5; abundance: NA; v_gene: TRBV4-2; CDR3aa: ASSQDLGWSQH
j_gene: TRBJ1-2; abundance: NA; v_gene: TRBV7-9; CDR3aa: ASSPEGHHSGGYT
j_gene: TRBJ1-2; abundance: many; v_gene: TRBV13; CDR3aa: ASSLGVGQGLSYGYT
j_gene: TRBJ1-3; abundance: NA; v_gene: TRBV28; CDR3aa: ASSNRGLRNTIY
j_gene: TRBJ2-2; abundance: NA; v_gene: TRBV9; CDR3aa: ASSVTSGQNTGELF
j_gene: TRBJ1-1; abundance: NA; v_gene: TRBV27; CDR3aa: ASTPQGNTEAF
j_gene: TRBJ2-7; abundance: few; v_gene: TRBV4-2; CDR3aa: ASSQELAGGEQY
j_gene: TRBJ2-7; abundance: once; v_gene: TRBV4-2; CDR3aa: ASSQERGRTYEQY
j_gene: TRBJ2-2; abundance: NA; v_gene: TRBV7-2; CDR3aa: ASRKNTGELF
j_gene: TRBJ1-5; abundance: NA; v_gene: TRBV6-2/TRBV6-3; CDR3aa: ASSYSPQGNQPQH
j_gene: TRBJ2-1; abundance: NA; v_gene: TRBV3-1/TRBV3-2; CDR3aa: ASSQFLLLADRGSHEQF
j_gene: TRBJ2-1; abundance: once; v_gene: TRBV28; CDR3aa: ASIPGGRIGSYNEQF
j_gene: TRBJ2-2; abundance: once; v_gene: TRBV12-5; CDR3aa: ASGFTTGELF
j_gene: TRBJ2-7; abundance: NA; v_gene: TRBV7-9; CDR3aa: ASSRDPDYEQY
j_gene: TRBJ1-5; abundance: NA; v_gene: TRBV19; CDR3aa: ASTTRAQNSNQPQH
j_gene: TRBJ2-1; abundance: NA; v_gene: TRBV6-2/TRBV6-3; CDR3aa: ASSRLAESNGNEQF
j_gene: TRBJ2-3; abundance: NA; v_gene: TRBV28; CDR3aa: ASSSRTSGGDTQY
j_gene: TRBJ2-5; abundance: few; v_gene: TRBV7-2; CDR3aa: ASSLPSGGGKTQY
j_gene: TRBJ1-1; abundance: NA; v_gene: TRBV18; CDR3aa: ASSPPRGENTEAF
j_gene: TRBJ2-1; abundance: NA; v_gene: TRBV11-3; CDR3aa: ASSPGASGANEQF
j_gene: TRBJ2-5; abundance: NA; v_gene: TRBV10-3; CDR3aa: AIGGSSQETQY
j_gene: TRBJ1-1; abundance: NA; v_gene: TRBV5-4; CDR3aa: ASRPPRGTEAF
j_gene: TRBJ2-2; abundance: NA; v_gene: TRBV4-2; CDR3aa: ASSQDSSASGNPGELF
j_gene: TRBJ2-5; abundance: NA; v_gene: TRBV2; CDR3aa: ASSPGVGDRGQETQY
j_gene: TRBJ1-2; abundance: NA; v_gene: TRBV15; CDR3aa: ATSRDYTGAVDYT
j_gene: TRBJ2-3; abundance: NA; v_gene: TRBV4-3; CDR3aa: ASSQDRLAAGRGISDTQY
j_gene: TRBJ2-2; abundance: NA; v_gene: TRBV18; CDR3aa: ASSSTARETGELF
j_gene: TRBJ1-2; abundance: NA; v_gene: TRBV19; CDR3aa: ASRGKAVGNYGYT
j_gene: TRBJ1-5; abundance: NA; v_gene: TRBV2; CDR3aa: ASSSQGVSNQPQH
j_gene: TRBJ2-3; abundance: NA; v_gene: TRBV4-1; CDR3aa: ASSRLPSGSTDTQY
j_gene: TRBJ1-1; abundance: NA; v_gene: TRBV7-3; CDR3aa: ASSLSRNLGTEAF
j_gene: TRBJ2-6; abundance: NA; v_gene: TRBV4-1; CDR3aa: ASSQGDRGSGANVLT
j_gene: TRBJ1-1; abundance: once; v_gene: TRBV19; CDR3aa: ASSTRRGWEAF
j_gene: TRBJ2-1; abundance: NA; v_gene: TRBV5-1; CDR3aa: ASNSGVTYNEQF
j_gene: TRBJ2-1; abundance: NA; v_gene: TRBV7-7; CDR3aa: ASSFSTSGYNEQF
j_gene: TRBJ1-4; abundance: NA; v_gene: TRBV25-1; CDR3aa: ASSSGTVDEKLF
j_gene: TRBJ2-5; abundance: NA; v_gene: TRBV29-1; CDR3aa: SVEDLEDRGQETQY
j_gene: TRBJ1-4; abundance: once; v_gene: TRBV4-2; CDR3aa: ASSQDLWGRNEKLF
j_gene: TRBJ1-5; abundance: NA; v_gene: TRBV28; CDR3aa: ASTQIKGFNQPQH
j_gene: TRBJ1-2; abundance: NA; v_gene: TRBV10-3; CDR3aa: AISAGDSSGYGYT